Following are 18 T cell receptor beta chains from one sample sequenced in a study of blood T cell repertoires in COVID-19. Using immunoSEQ multiplex PCR, the repertoire was profiled, and TCRdb retains in-frame clones only, with some absent. This sample carries roughly 120,000 clones, roughly four fifths of them seen once, and the ten largest clones take more than 9%. Specimen: peripheral blood. The source of these receptors is a woman aged 55-75 years with acute or convalescent COVID-19.

The rearrangement links TRBV7-3 to TRBJ1-1, with no clear D. V shed 8 bases and J shed 0 bases, with 10 bases lying between them. CDR3 size: 13 residues. CDR1 and CDR2 from the germline V gene are SGHTA and FQGTGA. The CDR3 loop reads CASGTDMNTEAFF. The CDR3 nucleotides are TGTGCCAGCGGAACAGACATGAACACTGAAGCTTTCTTT.

The rearrangement uses TRBV6-4 and TRBJ1-2; no clear D gene. With 3 bases removed from V and 6 bases from J, the gap between germline ends came to 11 bases. CDR3 length: 13 amino acids. CDR1 is MRHNA and CDR2 is SNTAGT in the germline V gene. CDR3 loop: CASSDQSGNGYTF. Here the CDR3 DNA reads TGTGCCAGCAGTGATCAGTCCGGGAATGGCTACACCTTC.

The chain joins TRBV6-5 to TRBJ2-2; tentatively, D is TRBD2 (6 bases). The CDR3 extends over 14 amino acids. V gave up 1 base and J gave up 5 bases, with 8 bases separating them. CDR1 and CDR2 (germline): MNHEY, SVGAGI. The CDR3 DNA is TGTGCCAGCAGTTACTTGGCGGGGACCGGGGAGCTGTTTTTT. Translation gives CASSYLAGTGELFF.

The V and J genes are TRBV2 and TRBJ1-3; TRBD1 aligns across 10 bases. The V segment lost 0 bases and the J segment 4 bases; nucleotides outside the gene matches: 0. The CDR3 is 15 amino acids. Germline V CDR1 and CDR2: SNHLY, FYNNEI. CDR3 sequence: CASSEAGQGGNTIYF. Written as DNA, the CDR3 is TGTGCCAGCAGTGAAGCGGGACAGGGGGGAAACACCATATATTTT.

The gene calls are TRBV2 and TRBJ1-4, with 7 bases lining up with TRBD1. The CDR3 runs to 17 residues. The V gene end was trimmed by 7 bases and the J gene end by 1 base; junction bases not matched to a gene: 12. Germline V gene sequence: CDR1 SNHLY, CDR2 FYNNEI. The CDR3 loop reads CASKKQGGAGTNEKLFF. Here the CDR3 DNA reads TGTGCCAGCAAAAAGCAGGGGGGCGCGGGAACTAATGAAAAACTGTTTTTT. The variable domain in full, with the rest retrieved from reference TRBV2 and TRBJ1-4, is EPEVTQTPSHQVTQMGQEVILRCVPISNHLYFYWYRQILGQKVEFLVSFYNNEISEKSEIFDDQFSVERPDGSNFTLKIRSTKLEDSAMYFCASKKQGGAGTNEKLFFGSGTQLSVL.

The chain is built from TRBV7-9 and TRBJ2-2; D ambiguous. The V and J ends lost 1 base and 5 bases respectively, with 11 bases between them. The germline V gene encodes CDR1 SEHNR and CDR2 FQNEAQ (reference sequence). This CDR3 is 15 amino acids long. CDR3 nucleotides: TGTGCCAGCAGCTTAGGGCCCCTGGAGACCGGGGAGCTGTTTTTT. Translated, it gives CASSLGPLETGELFF. Supplemented by reference TRBV7-9 and TRBJ2-2, the full variable domain reads DTGVSQNPRHKITKRGQNVTFRCDPISEHNRLYWYRQTLGQGPEFLTYFQNEAQLEKSRLLSDRFSAERPKGSFSTLEIQRTEQGDSAMYLCASSLGPLETGELFFGEGSRLTVL.

This rearrangement joins TRBV30 to TRBJ2-3; TRBD2 aligns across 10 bases. CDR1 and CDR2 (germline): GTSNPN, SVGIG (reference sequence). The V and J ends lost 4 bases and 4 bases, in that order; junction bases with no gene match: 2. The CDR3 extends over 13 amino acids. The chain's CDR3 is CAWNLAGADTQYF. DNA for the CDR3: TGTGCCTGGAATCTAGCGGGGGCAGATACGCAGTATTTT.

The chain couples TRBV7-6 to TRBJ1-1; no clear D gene. The V end was cut by 7 bases, the J end by 8 bases, with 5 bases between. CDR1 and CDR2 (germline): SGHVS, FNYEAQ. The CDR3 contains 9 residues. The CDR3 reads CASNKEAFF. The CDR3 nucleotides are TGTGCCAGCAACAAGGAAGCTTTCTTT. Supplemented by reference TRBV7-6 and TRBJ1-1, the full variable domain reads GAGVSQSPRYKVTKRGQDVALRCDPISGHVSLYWYRQALGQGPEFLTYFNYEAQQDKSGLPNDRFSAERPEGSISTLTIQRTEQRDSAMYRCASNKEAFFGQGTRLTVV.

The chain joins TRBV7-6 to TRBJ2-7; the D gene is possibly TRBD2 (6 bases). CDR1 is SGHVS, CDR2 FNYEAQ, per germline. With 3 bases removed from V and 0 bases from J, the gap between germline ends came to 18 bases. This CDR3 contains 17 residues. CDR3 bases: TGTGCCAGCAGCTTTATCCCACTAGCCGAGAGCTCCTACGAGCAGTACGTC. Amino acids: CASSFIPLAESSYEQYV.

CDR3 nucleotides: TGTGCCAGCACCACCTCCGGGACAGGGTTTGGTGGCTACACCTTC. Protein sequence: CASTTSGTGFGGYTF. The chain has TRBV2 and TRBJ1-2; 9 bases are a match to TRBD1. The germline V gene has CDR1 SNHLY and CDR2 FYNNEI. With V trimmed by 7 bases and J by 7 bases, 13 bases remained unmatched. The length of the CDR3 is 15 residues.

The gene calls are TRBV2 and TRBJ2-3; 9 bases are a match to TRBD2. With V trimmed by 1 base and J by 0 bases, 8 bases remained unmatched. The CDR3 covers 18 residues. Germline CDR1 reads SNHLY; CDR2 reads FYNNEI. Here the CDR3 reads CASSEGLAGRASTDTQYF. The CDR3 region has the DNA TGTGCCAGCAGTGAAGGGCTAGCGGGGAGAGCTAGCACAGATACGCAGTATTTT.

This clone was seen a single time. The chain combines TRBV18 with TRBJ1-5; TRBD1 matches at 9 bases. The CDR3 extends over 16 amino acids. In germline, CDR1 is KGHSH, CDR2 LQKENI. V trimming: 4 bases; J trimming: 2 bases; junction bases outside the gene matches: 6. The CDR3 DNA sequence: TGTGCCAGCTCACGGGGGGACAGGGTGGGCAATCAGCCCCAGCATTTT. This sequence encodes CASSRGDRVGNQPQHF.

The chain's CDR3 is CASSLEGGNLYEQYF. The CDR3 coding sequence is TGTGCCAGCAGCTTAGAGGGGGGTAACCTCTACGAGCAGTACTTC. This rearrangement joins TRBV11-2 to TRBJ2-7, with D possibly matching TRBD2 (6 bases). Per the germline V gene, CDR1 is SGHAT and CDR2 is FQNNGV. V was clipped by 0 bases and J by 3 bases, with 12 bases between them. The CDR3 length is 15 residues.

V gene TRBV18 combines with J gene TRBJ2-1; D is unresolved. The CDR3 is 14 amino acids. Germline CDR1 is KGHSH and CDR2 is LQKENI. V was shortened by 1 base and J by 5 bases, with 9 bases between the two germline ends. CDR3 DNA: TGTGCCAGCTCACCACGGCCCAATGACAATGAGCAGTTCTTC. Translating it yields CASSPRPNDNEQFF.

The CDR3: CASSSWERMNTEAFF. The CDR3 DNA is TGTGCCAGCAGCTCGTGGGAGCGCATGAACACTGAAGCTTTCTTT. V and J are TRBV5-5 and TRBJ1-1; no clear D gene. The CDR3 loop spans 15 amino acids. V lost 3 bases and J lost 0, with 12 bases in between. Per the germline V gene, CDR1 is SGHKS and CDR2 is YYEKEE (reference sequence).

The rearrangement joins TRBV19 to TRBJ2-3; maybe TRBD2 (5 bases). The germline V gene encodes CDR1 LNHDA and CDR2 SQIVND (reference sequence). The V end lost 3 bases, the J end lost 4 bases, and 11 bases lay between the germline ends. The CDR3 has 14 residues. The CDR3 sequence is CASSMRVPPDTQYF. The CDR3 DNA sequence: TGTGCCAGTAGTATGAGGGTCCCGCCAGATACGCAGTATTTT.

This clone has a single count. The genes are TRBV18 and TRBJ1-4, with 7 bases identical to TRBD1. This CDR3 region has 13 residues. Germline trimming cut 8 bases from V and 4 bases from J; bases unmatched to any gene: 4. CDR1 is KGHSH and CDR2 is LQKENI in the germline V gene. Here the CDR3 DNA reads TGTGCCAGCCAGGGACAGCTTAATGAAAAACTGTTTTTT. This sequence encodes CASQGQLNEKLFF.

V and J are TRBV10-2 and TRBJ2-5; D is unclear. This CDR3 region has 16 residues. V gave up 6 bases and J gave up 5 bases, with 22 bases separating them. CDR1 WSHSY and CDR2 SAAADI come from the germline V gene. The CDR3 DNA reads as TGCGCCAGCAGCCGCCCAGAAGCCCGACTTGAGGAGACCCAGTACTTC. This gives the protein CASSRPEARLEETQYF.